A single sample is the source of the 17 T cell receptor beta chains below, sequenced in a study of blood T cell repertoires in COVID-19. Data came from immunoSEQ multiplex PCR; TCRdb stores just in-frame clones and leaves some out. Among 86,000 or so clones listed, around 96% were seen once. The sample consisted of peripheral blood. Every receptor here comes from a human donor with active COVID-19. The donor label of this sample is uncertain.

The V gene is TRBV7-8, the J gene TRBJ2-7; 8 bases are a match to TRBD1. The V gene's germline CDR1 is SGHVS and CDR2 FQNEAQ. V was clipped by 5 bases and J by 4 bases; unmatched bases: 13. The CDR3 length is 16 residues. CDR3 sequence (DNA): TGTGCCAGCAGCAACGGATTCTCCGGGACAGGTTACGAGCAGTACTTC. It is translated as CASSNGFSGTGYEQYF.

The V call is TRBV18, the J call TRBJ1-5; TRBD1 aligns across 7 bases. The V and J ends lost 3 bases and 4 bases, in that order; junction bases with no gene match: 3. Germline V gives CDR1 KGHSH, CDR2 LQKENI. The CDR3 consists of 14 residues. Here the CDR3 DNA reads TGTGCCAGCTCACCCTGGGACAGTAATCAGCCCCAGCATTTT. Protein: CASSPWDSNQPQHF.

V usage is TRBV10-1 and J usage is TRBJ2-2; 12 bases map to TRBD2. Trimming took 5 bases from V and 9 from J; bases not matched to a gene: 7. CDR1 and CDR2 from the germline V gene are WNHNN and SYGVQD (reference sequence). The CDR3 consists of 15 residues. DNA of the CDR3: TGCGCCAGCAGTCAACTAGCGGGAGGACCACGGGAGCTGTTTTTT. Its protein product is CASSQLAGGPRELFF.

V is TRBV21-1 and J is TRBJ2-3; TRBD2, the D gene given by the table, was not confirmed from the DNA. TRBV21-1 is reported as a pseudogene. CDR3 length equals 14 residues. The CDR3 is CASSPGLAADTQYF. The CDR3 nucleotides read TGTGCCAGCAGCCCGGGACTAGCGGCCGATACGCAGTATTTT.

This chain connects TRBV11-2 to TRBJ1-2, with 7 bases fitting TRBD1. After removal of 4 bases from V and 3 bases from J, the junction contained 5 bases not matched to a gene. CDR1 and CDR2 (germline): SGHAT, FQNNGV. The CDR3 runs to 14 residues. For the CDR3, the DNA is TGTGCCAGCAGCTCACCAACAGGGGACTATGGCTACACCTTC. Translated: CASSSPTGDYGYTF. The full variable domain, in which reference TRBV11-2 and TRBJ1-2 provide the parts outside the CDR3, is EAGVAQSPRYKIIEKRQSVAFWCNPISGHATLYWYQQILGQGPKLLIQFQNNGVVDDSQLPKDRFSAERLKGVDSTLKIQPAKLEDSAVYLCASSSPTGDYGYTFGSGTRLTVV.

CDR3: CASSLGLAGSETQYF. DNA of the CDR3: TGTGCCAGCAGCTTAGGACTAGCGGGGTCAGAGACCCAGTACTTC. V usage is TRBV7-9 and J usage is TRBJ2-5; 11 bases are shared with TRBD2. CDR1 SEHNR and CDR2 FQNEAQ come from the germline V gene (reference sequence). V lost 1 base to trimming and J lost 4 bases; unmatched junction nucleotides: 2. This CDR3 is 15 amino acids long.

This rearrangement joins TRBV7-8 to TRBJ1-6, with TRBD1 matching over 8 bases. CDR3 length equals 17 residues. The ends lost 0 bases at V and 6 bases at J; junction bases unmatched: 7. The germline V gene has CDR1 SGHVS and CDR2 FQNEAQ. For the CDR3, the DNA is TGTGCCAGCAGCTTAGCGGGGCAGGGGGCGCGTAATTCACCCCTCCACTTT. It is translated as CASSLAGQGARNSPLHF. Full variable domain (rest looked up from reference TRBV7-8 and TRBJ1-6): GAGVSQSPRYKVAKRGQDVALRCDPISGHVSLFWYQQALGQGPEFLTYFQNEAQLDKSGLPSDRFFAERPEGSVSTLKIQRTQQEDSAVYLCASSLAGQGARNSPLHFGNGTRLTVT.

The V call is TRBV19, the J call TRBJ1-1; perhaps TRBD1 as D (5 bases). The CDR3 sequence is 14 residues long. CDR1 and CDR2 from the germline V gene are LNHDA and SQIVND (reference sequence). The V gene lost 0 bases and the J gene lost 6 bases, with 11 bases spanning the gap. CDR3 coding DNA: TGTGCCAGTAGTATAGACCGGGGGAGAGCTGAAGCTTTCTTT. This translates into CASSIDRGRAEAFF.

The CDR3 coding sequence is TGTGCCAGCAGCGTAGAGCAGGTGATAGCGGGAGTTGAGCAGTTCTTC. Translating it yields CASSVEQVIAGVEQFF. The rearrangement joins TRBV9 to TRBJ2-1; 9 bases match TRBD2. The CDR3 contains 16 residues. V dropped 0 bases and J dropped 9; count of bases not matched to a gene: 10. The germline V gene has CDR1 SGDLS and CDR2 YYNGEE.

The chain joins TRBV3-1 (or the pseudogene TRBV3-2) to TRBJ1-1; 7 bases align to TRBD1. Germline V lookup: CDR1 LGHDT, CDR2 YNNKEL (reference sequence). This CDR3 has 15 residues. With 4 bases clipped from V and 4 bases from J, the junction kept 9 bases outside the gene matches. CDR3 bases: TGTGCCAGCAGCCGACAGACAGGGTGGGCCACTGAAGCTTTCTTT. Translating it yields CASSRQTGWATEAFF.

J is TRBJ2-5 and V is TRBV2, with 9 nucleotides matching TRBD1. Germline values: CDR1 SNHLY, CDR2 FYNNEI. The length of the CDR3 is 15 residues. The V segment lost 3 bases and the J segment 5 bases; nucleotides outside the gene matches: 7. The CDR3 loop is CASSDLGQGGETQYF. The DNA for the CDR3 is TGTGCCAGCAGTGACCTGGGACAGGGAGGCGAGACCCAGTACTTC.

This clone was picked up a small number of times. The CDR3 DNA reads as TGTGCCAGCAGCACTAAGGCACAAGAGACCCAGTACTTC. Its protein product is CASSTKAQETQYF. V and J are TRBV6-2 or TRBV6-3 and TRBJ2-5, with D uncertain. This CDR3 is built from 13 residues. CDR1 is MNHEY and CDR2 is SVGEGT in the germline V gene. The V end was cut by 6 bases, the J end by 2 bases, with 10 bases between.

The chain combines TRBV27 with TRBJ2-5, with 8 bases that match TRBD1. J was trimmed by 2 bases and V by 4 bases; bases with no gene match: 6. CDR1 MNHEY and CDR2 SMNVEV come from the germline V gene (reference sequence). The CDR3 spans 15 residues. Here the CDR3 DNA reads TGTGCCAGCAGTTCACAAGGACAGGGACAAGAGACCCAGTACTTC. It encodes CASSSQGQGQETQYF.

This rearrangement joins TRBV18 to TRBJ1-5, with D possibly matching TRBD1 (6 bases). The germline gives CDR1 KGHSH, CDR2 LQKENI. Trimming left V 3 bases short and J 7 bases short, with 13 bases between. The CDR3 is 14 residues long. The CDR3 DNA sequence: TGTGCCAGCTCACCGGGGCAGGGGAGCCAGCCCCAGCATTTT. Encoded protein: CASSPGQGSQPQHF.

This sequence joins TRBV28 and TRBJ2-7; 10 positions agree with TRBD1. Germline CDR1 reads MDHEN; CDR2 reads SYDVKM. V shed 6 bases and J 2 bases; nucleotides not matched to a gene: 4. The CDR3 length is 14 residues. CDR3 loop: CASSLTGGAYEQYF. CDR3 DNA sequence: TGTGCCAGCAGCCTGACAGGGGGCGCCTACGAGCAGTACTTC.

The rearrangement links TRBV7-9 to TRBJ1-6, with D possibly TRBD1 on 6 matching bases. Trimming pared 5 bases from V and 10 bases from J, leaving 18 bases between. The CDR3 sequence is 15 residues long. Germline values: CDR1 SEHNR, CDR2 FQNEAQ (reference sequence). For the CDR3, the DNA is TGTGCCAGCAGCCCCCGTCAGGGGCTTCAATCACCCCTCCACTTT. Encoded protein: CASSPRQGLQSPLHF.

The J gene is TRBJ1-1, the V gene TRBV7-6; D unresolved. V lost 1 base and J lost 3, with 15 bases in between. Germline V CDR1 and CDR2: SGHVS, FNYEAQ. The CDR3 is 16 amino acids. This chain's CDR3 is CASSLVVGDVDTEAFF. DNA of the CDR3: TGTGCCAGCAGCTTAGTGGTGGGAGACGTGGACACTGAAGCTTTCTTT. The full variable domain, in which reference TRBV7-6 and TRBJ1-1 provide the parts outside the CDR3, is GAGVSQSPRYKVTKRGQDVALRCDPISGHVSLYWYRQALGQGPEFLTYFNYEAQQDKSGLPNDRFSAERPEGSISTLTIQRTEQRDSAMYRCASSLVVGDVDTEAFFGQGTRLTVV.